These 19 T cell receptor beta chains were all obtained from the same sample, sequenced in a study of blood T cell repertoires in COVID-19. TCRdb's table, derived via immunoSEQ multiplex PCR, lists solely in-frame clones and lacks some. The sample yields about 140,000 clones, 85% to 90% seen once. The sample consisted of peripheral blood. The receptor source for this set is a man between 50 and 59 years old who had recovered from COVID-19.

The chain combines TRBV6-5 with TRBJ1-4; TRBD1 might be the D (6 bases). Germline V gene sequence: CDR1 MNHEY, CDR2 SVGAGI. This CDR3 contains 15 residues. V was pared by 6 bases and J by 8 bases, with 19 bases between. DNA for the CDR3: TGTGCCAGCAGAGGGATCAGGGGACGGGTGGAAAAACTGTTTTTT. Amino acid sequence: CASRGIRGRVEKLFF.

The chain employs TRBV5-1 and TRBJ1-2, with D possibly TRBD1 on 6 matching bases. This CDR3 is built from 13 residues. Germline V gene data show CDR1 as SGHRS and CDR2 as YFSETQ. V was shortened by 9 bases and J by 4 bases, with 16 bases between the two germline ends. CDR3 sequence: CATQTGLGYGYTF. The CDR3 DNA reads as TGCGCCACTCAAACAGGGTTAGGCTATGGCTACACCTTC.

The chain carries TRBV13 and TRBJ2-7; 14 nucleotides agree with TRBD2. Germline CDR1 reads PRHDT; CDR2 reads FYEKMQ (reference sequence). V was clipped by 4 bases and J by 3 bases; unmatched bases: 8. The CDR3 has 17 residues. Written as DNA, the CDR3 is TGTGCCAGCAGCTCCCGGACTAGCGGGGGGCCTCGCTACGAGCAGTACTTC. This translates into CASSSRTSGGPRYEQYF.

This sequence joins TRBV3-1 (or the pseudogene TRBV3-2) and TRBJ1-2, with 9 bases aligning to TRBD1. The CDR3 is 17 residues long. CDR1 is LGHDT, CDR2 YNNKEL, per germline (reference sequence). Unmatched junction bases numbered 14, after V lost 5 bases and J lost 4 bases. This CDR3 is CASSEVPTGGAGYGYTF. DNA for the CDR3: TGTGCCAGCAGCGAAGTTCCCACAGGGGGCGCCGGCTATGGCTACACCTTC.

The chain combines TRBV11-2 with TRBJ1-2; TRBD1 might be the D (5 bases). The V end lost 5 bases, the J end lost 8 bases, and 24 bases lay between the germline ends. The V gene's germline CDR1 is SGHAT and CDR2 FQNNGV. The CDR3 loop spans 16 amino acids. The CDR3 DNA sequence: TGTGCCAGCAGCCCCCTACAGGACCTCCTCAGAGGAGGCTACACCTTC. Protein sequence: CASSPLQDLLRGGYTF.

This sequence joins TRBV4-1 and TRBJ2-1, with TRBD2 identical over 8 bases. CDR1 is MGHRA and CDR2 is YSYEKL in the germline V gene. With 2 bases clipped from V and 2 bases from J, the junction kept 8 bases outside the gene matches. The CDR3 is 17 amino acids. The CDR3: CASSQTPRGGPYNEQFF. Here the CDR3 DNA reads TGCGCCAGCAGCCAAACCCCTCGGGGGGGCCCCTACAATGAGCAGTTCTTC.

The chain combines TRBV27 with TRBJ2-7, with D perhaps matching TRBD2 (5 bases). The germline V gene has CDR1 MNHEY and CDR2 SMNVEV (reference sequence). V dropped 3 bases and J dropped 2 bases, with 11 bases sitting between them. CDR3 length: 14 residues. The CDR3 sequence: CASSFSGTTYEQYF. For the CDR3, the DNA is TGTGCCAGCAGTTTCAGCGGCACCACCTACGAGCAGTACTTC.

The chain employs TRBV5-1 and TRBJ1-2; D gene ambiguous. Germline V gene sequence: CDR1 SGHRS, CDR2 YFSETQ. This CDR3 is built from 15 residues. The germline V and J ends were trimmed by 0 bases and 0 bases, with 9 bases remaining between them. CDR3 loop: CASSLGQSTNYGYTF. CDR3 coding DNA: TGCGCCAGCAGCTTGGGGCAGTCAACTAACTATGGCTACACCTTC.

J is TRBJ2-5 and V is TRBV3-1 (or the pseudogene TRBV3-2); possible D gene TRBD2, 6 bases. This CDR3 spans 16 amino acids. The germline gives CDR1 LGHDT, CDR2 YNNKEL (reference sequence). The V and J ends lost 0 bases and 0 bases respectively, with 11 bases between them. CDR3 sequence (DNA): TGTGCCAGCAGCCAAGAAAGGCGGGGAGACCAAGAGACCCAGTACTTC. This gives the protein CASSQERRGDQETQYF.

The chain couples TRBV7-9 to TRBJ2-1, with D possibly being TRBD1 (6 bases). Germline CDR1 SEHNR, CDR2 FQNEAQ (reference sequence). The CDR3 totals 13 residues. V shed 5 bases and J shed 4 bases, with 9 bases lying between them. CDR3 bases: TGTGCCAGCAGCCGGACAGTTTACAATGAGCAGTTCTTC. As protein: CASSRTVYNEQFF.

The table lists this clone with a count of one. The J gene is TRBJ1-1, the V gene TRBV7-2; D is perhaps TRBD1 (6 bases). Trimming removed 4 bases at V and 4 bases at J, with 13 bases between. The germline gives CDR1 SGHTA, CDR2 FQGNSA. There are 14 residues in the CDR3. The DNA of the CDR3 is TGTGCCAGCAGCTATCCGGGACATGTCACTGAAGCTTTCTTT. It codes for CASSYPGHVTEAFF.

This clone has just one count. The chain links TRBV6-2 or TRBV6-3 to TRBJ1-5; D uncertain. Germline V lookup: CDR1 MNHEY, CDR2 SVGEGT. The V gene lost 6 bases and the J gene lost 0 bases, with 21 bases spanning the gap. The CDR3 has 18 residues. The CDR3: CASSLTLSLSGSNQPQHF. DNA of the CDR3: TGTGCCAGCAGCCTAACCCTCTCTTTGAGCGGTAGCAATCAGCCCCAGCATTTT.

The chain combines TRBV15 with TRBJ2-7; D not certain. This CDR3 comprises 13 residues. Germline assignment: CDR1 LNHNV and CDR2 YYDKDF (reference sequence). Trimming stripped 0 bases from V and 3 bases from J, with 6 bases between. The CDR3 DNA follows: TGTGCCACCAGCAGAGATCGGTTCTACGAGCAGTACTTC. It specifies CATSRDRFYEQYF.

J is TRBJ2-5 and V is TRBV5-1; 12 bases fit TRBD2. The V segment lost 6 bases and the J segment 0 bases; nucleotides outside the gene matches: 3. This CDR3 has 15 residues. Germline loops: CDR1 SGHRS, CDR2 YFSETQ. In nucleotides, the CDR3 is TGCGCCAGCACCTGGACTAGCGGGGACCAAGAGACCCAGTACTTC. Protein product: CASTWTSGDQETQYF.

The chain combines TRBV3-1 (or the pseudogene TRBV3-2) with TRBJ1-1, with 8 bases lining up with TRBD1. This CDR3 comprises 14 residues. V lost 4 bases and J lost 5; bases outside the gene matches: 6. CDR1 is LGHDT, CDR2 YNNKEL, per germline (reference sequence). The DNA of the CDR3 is TGTGCCAGCAGCCCCAGACAGGGGAGGACTGAAGCTTTCTTT. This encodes CASSPRQGRTEAFF.

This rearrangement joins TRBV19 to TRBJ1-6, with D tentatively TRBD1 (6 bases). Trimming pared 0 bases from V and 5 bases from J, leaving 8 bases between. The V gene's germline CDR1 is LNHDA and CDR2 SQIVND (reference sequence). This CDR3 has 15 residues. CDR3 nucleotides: TGTGCCAGTAGTATAGATAACAGGGATAATTCACCCCTCCACTTT. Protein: CASSIDNRDNSPLHF. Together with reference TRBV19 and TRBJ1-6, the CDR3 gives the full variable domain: DGGITQSPKYLFRKEGQNVTLSCEQNLNHDAMYWYRQDPGQGLRLIYYSQIVNDFQKGDIAEGYSVSREKKESFPLTVTSAQKNPTAFYLCASSIDNRDNSPLHFGNGTRLTVT.

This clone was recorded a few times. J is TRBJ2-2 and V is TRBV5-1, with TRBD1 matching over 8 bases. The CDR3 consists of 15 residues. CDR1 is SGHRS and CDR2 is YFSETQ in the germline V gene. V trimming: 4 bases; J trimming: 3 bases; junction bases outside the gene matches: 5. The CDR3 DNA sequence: TGCGCCAGCAGCGACACAGGGGGGTACACCGGGGAGCTGTTTTTT. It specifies CASSDTGGYTGELFF.

The CDR3 loop is CASKLGLGFPDTQYF. DNA of the CDR3: TGTGCCAGCAAGTTGGGACTAGGGTTCCCAGATACGCAGTATTTT. The V call is TRBV6-5, the J call TRBJ2-3; 8 bases line up with TRBD2. V shed 7 bases and J 4 bases; nucleotides not matched to a gene: 10. Germline lookup yields CDR1 MNHEY and CDR2 SVGAGI. The CDR3 has 15 residues.

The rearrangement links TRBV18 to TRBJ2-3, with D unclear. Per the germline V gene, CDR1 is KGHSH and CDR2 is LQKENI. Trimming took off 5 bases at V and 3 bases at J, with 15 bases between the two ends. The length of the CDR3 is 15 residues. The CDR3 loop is CASSISLSSTDTQYF. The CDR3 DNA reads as TGTGCCAGCTCAATTTCACTAAGCTCTACAGATACGCAGTATTTT.